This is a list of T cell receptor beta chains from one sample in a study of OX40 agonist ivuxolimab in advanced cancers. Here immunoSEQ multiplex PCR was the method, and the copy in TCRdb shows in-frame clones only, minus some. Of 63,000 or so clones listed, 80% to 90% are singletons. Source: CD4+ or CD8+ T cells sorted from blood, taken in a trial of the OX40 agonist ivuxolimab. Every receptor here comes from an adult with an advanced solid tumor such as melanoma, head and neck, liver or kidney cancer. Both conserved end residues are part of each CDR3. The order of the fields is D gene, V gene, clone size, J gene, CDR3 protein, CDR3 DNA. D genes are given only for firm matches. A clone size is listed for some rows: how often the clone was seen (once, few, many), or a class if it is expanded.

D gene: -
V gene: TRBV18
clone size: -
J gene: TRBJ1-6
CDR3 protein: CASSTAGRNINSPLHF
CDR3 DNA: TGTGCCAGCTCAACGGCGGGACGCAACATTAATTCACCCCTCCACTTT

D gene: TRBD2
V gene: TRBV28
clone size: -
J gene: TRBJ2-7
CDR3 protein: CASSLGRSGGTYEQYF
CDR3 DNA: TGTGCCAGCAGTTTAGGTCGAAGCGGGGGCACCTACGAGCAGTACTTC

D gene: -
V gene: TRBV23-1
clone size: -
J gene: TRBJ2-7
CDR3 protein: CATTSTGEYEQYF
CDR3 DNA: TGCGCCACAACCTCCACGGGGGAGTACGAGCAGTACTTC

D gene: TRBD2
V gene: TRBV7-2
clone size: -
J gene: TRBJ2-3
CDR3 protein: CASSLVGSGGADTQYF
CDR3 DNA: TGTGCCAGCAGCTTAGTCGGTAGCGGGGGGGCAGATACGCAGTATTTT

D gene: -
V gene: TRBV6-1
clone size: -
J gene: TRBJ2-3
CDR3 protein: CASVENTDTQYF
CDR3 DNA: TGTGCCAGCGTGGAGAACACAGATACGCAGTATTTT

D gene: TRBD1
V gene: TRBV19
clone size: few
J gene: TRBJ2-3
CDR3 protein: CASSDTGVGTDTQYF
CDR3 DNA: TGTGCCAGTAGTGATACAGGGGTGGGTACAGATACGCAGTATTTT

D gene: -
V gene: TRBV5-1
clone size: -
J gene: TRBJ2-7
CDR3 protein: CASSLGQPPYEQYF
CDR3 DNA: TGCGCCAGCAGCCTCGGACAGCCACCCTACGAGCAGTACTTC

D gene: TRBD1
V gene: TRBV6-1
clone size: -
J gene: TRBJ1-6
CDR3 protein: CASGDRGGSPLHF
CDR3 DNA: TGTGCCAGCGGAGACAGGGGAGGATCACCCCTCCACTTT

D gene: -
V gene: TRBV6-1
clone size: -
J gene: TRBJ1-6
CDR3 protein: CASRKTSGNSPLHF
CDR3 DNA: TGTGCCAGCCGGAAGACGTCCGGTAATTCACCCCTCCACTTT

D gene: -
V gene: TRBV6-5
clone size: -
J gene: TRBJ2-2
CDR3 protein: CASSYSGAPIAGELFF
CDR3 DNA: TGTGCCAGCAGTTACTCCGGGGCCCCAATCGCCGGGGAGCTGTTTTTT

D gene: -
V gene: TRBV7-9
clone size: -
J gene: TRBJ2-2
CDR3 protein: CASSLRGVTGELFF
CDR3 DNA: TGTGCCAGCAGCCTCCGTGGGGTGACCGGGGAGCTGTTTTTT

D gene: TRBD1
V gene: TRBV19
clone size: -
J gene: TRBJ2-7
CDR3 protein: CASSLGQGISYEQYF
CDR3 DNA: TGTGCCAGTAGTCTGGGACAGGGGATCTCCTACGAGCAGTACTTC

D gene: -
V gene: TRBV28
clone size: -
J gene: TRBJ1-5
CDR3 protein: CASSFGGPSGQPQHF
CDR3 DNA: TGTGCCAGCAGTTTTGGGGGGCCCTCGGGGCAGCCCCAGCATTTT

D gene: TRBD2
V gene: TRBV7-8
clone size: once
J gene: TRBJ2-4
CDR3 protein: CASSLLIRAGRAGGPAKNIQYF
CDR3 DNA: TGTGCCAGCAGCTTATTGATACGGGCAGGGCGAGCGGGGGGGCCCGCCAAAAACATTCAGTACTTC

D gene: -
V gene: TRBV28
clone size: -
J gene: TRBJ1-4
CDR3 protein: CASSRGRAGVEKLFF
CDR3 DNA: TGTGCCAGCAGCCGGGGTCGGGCAGGGGTTGAAAAACTGTTTTTT

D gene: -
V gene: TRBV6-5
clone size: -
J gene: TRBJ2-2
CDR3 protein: CASSYYPPPGTGELFF
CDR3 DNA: TGTGCCAGCAGTTACTATCCCCCCCCGGGGACCGGGGAGCTGTTTTTT

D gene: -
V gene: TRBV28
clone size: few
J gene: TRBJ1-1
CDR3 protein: CASRYHAGGQAFF
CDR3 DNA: TGTGCCAGCAGGTACCACGCTGGGGGCCAGGCTTTCTTT

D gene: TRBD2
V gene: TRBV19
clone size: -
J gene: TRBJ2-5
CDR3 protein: CASSMRSGGSETQYF
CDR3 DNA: TGTGCCAGTAGTATGCGTAGCGGGGGTAGTGAGACCCAGTACTTC

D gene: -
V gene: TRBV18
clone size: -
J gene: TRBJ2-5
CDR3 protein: CASSPSRGAETQYF
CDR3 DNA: TGTGCCAGCTCCCCATCCAGGGGTGCAGAGACCCAGTACTTC

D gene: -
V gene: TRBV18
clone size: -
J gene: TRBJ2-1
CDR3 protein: CASSPYLAFYNEQFF
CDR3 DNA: TGTGCCAGCTCCCCCTACCTAGCGTTCTACAATGAGCAGTTCTTC

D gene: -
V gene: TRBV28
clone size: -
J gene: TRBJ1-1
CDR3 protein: CASSPPRVGGTEAFF
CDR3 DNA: TGTGCCAGCAGCCCCCCCCGAGTTGGGGGCACTGAAGCTTTCTTT

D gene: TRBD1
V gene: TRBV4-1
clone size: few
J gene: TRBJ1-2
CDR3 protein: CASSQAGTGGVGGYGYTF
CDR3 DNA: TGCGCCAGCAGCCAAGCCGGGACAGGGGGCGTGGGTGGCTATGGCTACACCTTC